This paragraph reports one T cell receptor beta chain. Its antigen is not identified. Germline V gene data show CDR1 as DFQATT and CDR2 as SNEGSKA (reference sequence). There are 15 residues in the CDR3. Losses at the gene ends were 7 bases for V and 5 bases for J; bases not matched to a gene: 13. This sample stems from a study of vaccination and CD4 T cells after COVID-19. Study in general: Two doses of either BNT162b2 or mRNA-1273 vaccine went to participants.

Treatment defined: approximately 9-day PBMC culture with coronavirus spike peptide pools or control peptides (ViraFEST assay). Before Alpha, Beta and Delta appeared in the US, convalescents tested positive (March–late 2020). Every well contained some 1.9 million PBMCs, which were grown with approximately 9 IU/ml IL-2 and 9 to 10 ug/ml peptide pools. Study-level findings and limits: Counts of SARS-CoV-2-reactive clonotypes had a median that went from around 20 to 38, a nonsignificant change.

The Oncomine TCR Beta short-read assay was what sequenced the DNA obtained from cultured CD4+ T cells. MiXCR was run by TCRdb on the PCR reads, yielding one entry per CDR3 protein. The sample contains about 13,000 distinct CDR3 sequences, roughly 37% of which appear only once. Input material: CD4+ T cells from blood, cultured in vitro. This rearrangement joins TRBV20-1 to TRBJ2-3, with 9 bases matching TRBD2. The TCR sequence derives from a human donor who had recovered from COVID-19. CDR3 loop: CSVPRWREGRDTQYF. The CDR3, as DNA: TGCAGTGTTCCGAGGTGGCGGGAGGGCCGAGATACGCAGTATTTT.